The T cell receptor (beta chain) described here comes from a study of human T cells and chemical hapten exposure. For the study at large: An area of 2 cm by about 2.2 cm on upper inner arm skin received 2% DPC for sensitization.

MiXCR, applied by TCRdb to the RACE reads, yields one record per CDR3 protein. The data hold about 120,000 distinct CDR3 sequences, with approximately 11% observed a single time. CDR1 and CDR2 (germline): SGHDT, YYEEEE. V was trimmed by 4 bases and J by 5 bases, leaving 15 bases between them. There are 14 residues in the CDR3. With regard to this clonotype: Its cognate antigen is unknown.

Time point specified: patch test 3, about 24 weeks after DPC sensitization. This sample's treatment: therapeutic diphenylcyclopropenone sensitization with weekly scalp DPC. Study-level findings and limits: In the PT1 data, expanded TCR counts showed a positive correlation with patch test score.

This chain connects TRBV5-6 to TRBJ2-5; the D gene is possibly TRBD1 (6 bases). This sequence originates from a woman between 45 and 60 years old with alopecia areata. Some clones in this sample may be carry-over from other donors' samples. Sequenced here: whole blood, sampled in connection with sensitization to the hapten diphenylcyclopropenone (DPC). The CDR3 DNA is TGTGCCAGCAGCACCCTGGGGGCCGGGGAGACCCAGTACTTC. It codes for CASSTLGAGETQYF.